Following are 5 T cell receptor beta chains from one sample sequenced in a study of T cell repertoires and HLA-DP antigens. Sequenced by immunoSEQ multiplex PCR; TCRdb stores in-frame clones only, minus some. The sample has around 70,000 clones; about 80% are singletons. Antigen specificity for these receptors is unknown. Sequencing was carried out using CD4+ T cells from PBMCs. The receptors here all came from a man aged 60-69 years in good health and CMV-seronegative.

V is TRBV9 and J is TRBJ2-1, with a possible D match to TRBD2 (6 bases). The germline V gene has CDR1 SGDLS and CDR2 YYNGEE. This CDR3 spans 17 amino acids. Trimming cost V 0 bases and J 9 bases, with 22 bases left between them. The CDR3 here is CASSVAPDGGAVGEQFF. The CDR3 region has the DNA TGTGCCAGCAGCGTAGCGCCCGACGGCGGGGCCGTGGGTGAGCAGTTCTTC.

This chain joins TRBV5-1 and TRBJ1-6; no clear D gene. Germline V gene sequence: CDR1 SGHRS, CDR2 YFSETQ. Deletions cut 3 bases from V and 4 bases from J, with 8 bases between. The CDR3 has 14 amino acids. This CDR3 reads CASSSSQYNSPLHF. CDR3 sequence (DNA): TGCGCCAGCAGCTCGTCTCAATATAATTCACCCCTCCACTTT.

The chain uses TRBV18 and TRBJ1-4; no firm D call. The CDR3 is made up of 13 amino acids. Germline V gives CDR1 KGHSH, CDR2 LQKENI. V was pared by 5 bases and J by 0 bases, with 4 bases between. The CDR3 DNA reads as TGTGCCAGCTCAGAAACAACTAATGAAAAACTGTTTTTT. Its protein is CASSETTNEKLFF.

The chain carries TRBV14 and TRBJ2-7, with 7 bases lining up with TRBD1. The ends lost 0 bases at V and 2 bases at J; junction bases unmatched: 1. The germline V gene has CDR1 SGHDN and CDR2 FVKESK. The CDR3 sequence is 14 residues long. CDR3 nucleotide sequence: TGTGCCAGCAGCCAAGAACAGGGGCCCTACGAGCAGTACTTC. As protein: CASSQEQGPYEQYF.

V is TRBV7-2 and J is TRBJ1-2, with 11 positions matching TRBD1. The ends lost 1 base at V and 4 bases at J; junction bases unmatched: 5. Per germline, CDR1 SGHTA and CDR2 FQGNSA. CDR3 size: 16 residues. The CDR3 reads CASSLGGQGVIYGYTF. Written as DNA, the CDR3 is TGTGCCAGCAGCTTAGGGGGACAGGGGGTAATCTATGGCTACACCTTC.